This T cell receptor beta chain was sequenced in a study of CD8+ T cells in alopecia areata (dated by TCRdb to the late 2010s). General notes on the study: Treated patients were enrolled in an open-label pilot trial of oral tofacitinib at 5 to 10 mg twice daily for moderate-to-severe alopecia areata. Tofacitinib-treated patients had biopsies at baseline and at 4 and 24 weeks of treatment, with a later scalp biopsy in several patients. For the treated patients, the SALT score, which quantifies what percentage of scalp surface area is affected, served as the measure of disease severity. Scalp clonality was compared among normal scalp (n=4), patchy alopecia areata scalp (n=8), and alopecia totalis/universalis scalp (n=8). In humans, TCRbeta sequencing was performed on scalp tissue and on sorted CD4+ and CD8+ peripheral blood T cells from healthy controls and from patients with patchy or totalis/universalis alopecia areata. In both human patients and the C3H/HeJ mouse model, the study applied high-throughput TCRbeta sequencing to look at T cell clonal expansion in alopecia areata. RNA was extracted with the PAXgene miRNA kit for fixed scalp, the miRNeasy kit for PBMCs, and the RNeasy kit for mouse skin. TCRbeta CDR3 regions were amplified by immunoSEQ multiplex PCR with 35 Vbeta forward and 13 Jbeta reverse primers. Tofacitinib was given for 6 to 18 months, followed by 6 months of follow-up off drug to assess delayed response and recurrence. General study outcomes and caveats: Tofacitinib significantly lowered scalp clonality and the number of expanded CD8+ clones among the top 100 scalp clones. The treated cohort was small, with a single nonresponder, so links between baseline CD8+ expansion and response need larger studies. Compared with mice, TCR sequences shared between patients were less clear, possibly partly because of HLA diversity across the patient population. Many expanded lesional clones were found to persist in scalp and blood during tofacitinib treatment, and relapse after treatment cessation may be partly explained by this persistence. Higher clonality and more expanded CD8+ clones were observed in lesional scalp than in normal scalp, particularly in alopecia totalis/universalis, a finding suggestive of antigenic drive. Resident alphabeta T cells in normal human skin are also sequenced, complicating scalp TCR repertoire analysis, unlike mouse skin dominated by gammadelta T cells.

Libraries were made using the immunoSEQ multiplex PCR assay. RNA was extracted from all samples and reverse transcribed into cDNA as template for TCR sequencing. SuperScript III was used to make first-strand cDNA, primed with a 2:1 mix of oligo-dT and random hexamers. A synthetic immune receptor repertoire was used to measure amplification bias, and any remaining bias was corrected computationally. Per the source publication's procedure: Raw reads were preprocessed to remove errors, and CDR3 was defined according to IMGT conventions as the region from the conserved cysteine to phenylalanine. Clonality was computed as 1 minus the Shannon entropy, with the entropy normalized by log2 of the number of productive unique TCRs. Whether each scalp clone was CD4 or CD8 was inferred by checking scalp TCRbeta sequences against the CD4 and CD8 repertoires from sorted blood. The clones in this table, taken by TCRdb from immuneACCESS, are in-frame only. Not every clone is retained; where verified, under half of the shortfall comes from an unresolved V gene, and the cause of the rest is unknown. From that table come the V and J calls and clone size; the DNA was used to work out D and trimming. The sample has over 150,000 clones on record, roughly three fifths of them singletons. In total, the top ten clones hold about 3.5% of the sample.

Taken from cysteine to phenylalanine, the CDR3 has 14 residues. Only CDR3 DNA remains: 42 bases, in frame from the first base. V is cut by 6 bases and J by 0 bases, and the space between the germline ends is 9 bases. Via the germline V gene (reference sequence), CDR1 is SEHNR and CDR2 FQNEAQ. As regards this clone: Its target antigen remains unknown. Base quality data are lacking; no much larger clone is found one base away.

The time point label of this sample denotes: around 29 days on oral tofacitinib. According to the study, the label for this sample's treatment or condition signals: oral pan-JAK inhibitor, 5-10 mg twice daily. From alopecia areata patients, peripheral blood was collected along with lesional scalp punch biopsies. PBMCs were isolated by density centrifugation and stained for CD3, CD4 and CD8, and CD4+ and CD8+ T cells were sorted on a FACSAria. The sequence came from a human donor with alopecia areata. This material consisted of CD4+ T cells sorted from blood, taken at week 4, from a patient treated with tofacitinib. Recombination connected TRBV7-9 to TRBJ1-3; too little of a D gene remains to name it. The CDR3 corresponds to CASRHVDSGNTIYF. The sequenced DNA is TGTGCCAGCAGACACGTCGACTCTGGAAACACCATATATTTT.